This T cell receptor beta chain was observed in a study of blood T cell repertoires in COVID-19. Study-wide background: The samples span acute and convalescent COVID-19 from the United States, Italy and Spain. T cells, B-cell-depleted T cells, or PBMCs provided the cDNA or gDNA that served as material.

Per the original data handling: Estimation of nucleated cell counts was performed using reference gene primer amplification. Repertoires were generated with immunoSEQ multiplex PCR, while TCRdb's copy carries only in-frame clones and drops some. Clone size and V and J calls were adopted from that table, with D and trimming inferred from the DNA. This table holds about 200,000 clones, around 86% found once. This CDR3 has 16 amino acids. With V trimmed by 3 bases and J by 1 base, 3 bases remained unmatched. CDR1 and CDR2 from the germline V gene are KGHSH and LQKENI. The sequence was collected from a man in his 60s with acute or convalescent COVID-19. The V call is TRBV18, the J call TRBJ2-2; TRBD2 matches at 9 bases. Sequencing used peripheral blood. The CDR3 DNA sequence: TGTGCCAGCTCACCGGAACTAGCGGGGAACACCGGGGAGCTGTTTTTT. Translating gives CASSPELAGNTGELFF.